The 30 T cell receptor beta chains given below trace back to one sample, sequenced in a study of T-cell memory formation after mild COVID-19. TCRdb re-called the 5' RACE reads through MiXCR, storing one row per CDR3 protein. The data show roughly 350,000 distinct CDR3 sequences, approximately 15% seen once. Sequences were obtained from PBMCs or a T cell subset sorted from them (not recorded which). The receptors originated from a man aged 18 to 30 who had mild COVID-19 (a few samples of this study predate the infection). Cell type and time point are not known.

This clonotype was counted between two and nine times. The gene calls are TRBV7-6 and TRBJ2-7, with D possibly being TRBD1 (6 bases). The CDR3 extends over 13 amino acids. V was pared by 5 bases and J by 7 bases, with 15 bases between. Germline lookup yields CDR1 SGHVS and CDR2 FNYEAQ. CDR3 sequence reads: CASSRAGAREQYF. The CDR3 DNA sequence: TGTGCCAGCAGCCGGGCAGGGGCGCGTGAGCAGTACTTC.

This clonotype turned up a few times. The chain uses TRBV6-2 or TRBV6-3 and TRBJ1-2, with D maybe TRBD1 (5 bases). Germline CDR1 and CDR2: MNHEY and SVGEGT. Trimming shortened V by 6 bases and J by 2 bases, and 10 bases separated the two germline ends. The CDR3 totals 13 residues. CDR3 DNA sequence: TGTGCCAGCAGGCCGGGACCGAACTATGGCTACACCTTC. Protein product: CASRPGPNYGYTF.

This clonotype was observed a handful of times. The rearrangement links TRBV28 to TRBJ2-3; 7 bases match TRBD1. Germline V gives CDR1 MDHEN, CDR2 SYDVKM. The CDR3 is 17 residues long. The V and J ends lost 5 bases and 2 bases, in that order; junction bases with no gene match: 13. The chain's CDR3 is CASSPIWTGQPTDTQYF. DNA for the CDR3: TGTGCCAGCAGTCCCATCTGGACGGGACAGCCCACAGATACGCAGTATTTT.

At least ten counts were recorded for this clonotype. The CDR3, as DNA: TGTGCCAGCAGTTTCCTTCTCCGGACAGGGGGAAAGGATACGCAGTATTTT. As protein: CASSFLLRTGGKDTQYF. V and J are TRBV6-6 and TRBJ2-3; 10 bases agree with TRBD1. The V and J ends lost 4 bases and 6 bases, in that order; junction bases with no gene match: 13. The CDR3 loop spans 17 amino acids. The germline V gene has CDR1 MNHNY and CDR2 SVGAGI (reference sequence).

CDR3 DNA: TGTGCCTGGAGCGGGGACCCCGTCGGAGCTTTCTTT. It yields the protein CAWSGDPVGAFF. This rearrangement joins TRBV30 to TRBJ1-1, with a possible D match to TRBD1 (5 bases). V lost 3 bases to trimming and J lost 10 bases, with 15 bases between them. This CDR3 is built from 12 residues. Germline CDR1 and CDR2: GTSNPN and SVGIG (reference sequence).

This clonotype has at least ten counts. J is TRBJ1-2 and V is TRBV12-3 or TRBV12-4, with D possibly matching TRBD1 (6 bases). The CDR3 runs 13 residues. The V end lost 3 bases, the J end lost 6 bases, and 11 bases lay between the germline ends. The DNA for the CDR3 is TGTGCCAGCAGTTTGACAGGACATAATGGCTACACCTTC. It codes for CASSLTGHNGYTF.

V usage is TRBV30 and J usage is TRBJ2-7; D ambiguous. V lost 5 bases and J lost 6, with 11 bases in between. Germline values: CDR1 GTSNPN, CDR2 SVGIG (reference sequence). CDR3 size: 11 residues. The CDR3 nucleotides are TGTGCCTGGGGTCCAGGTGGCGAGCAGTACTTC. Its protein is CAWGPGGEQYF.

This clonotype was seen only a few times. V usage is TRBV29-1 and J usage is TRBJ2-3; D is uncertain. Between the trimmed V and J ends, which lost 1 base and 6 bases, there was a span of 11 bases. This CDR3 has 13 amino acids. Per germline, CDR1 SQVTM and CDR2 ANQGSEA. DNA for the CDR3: TGCAGCGTTGAAGGTGGGCCTTCTGATACGCAGTATTTT. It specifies CSVEGGPSDTQYF.

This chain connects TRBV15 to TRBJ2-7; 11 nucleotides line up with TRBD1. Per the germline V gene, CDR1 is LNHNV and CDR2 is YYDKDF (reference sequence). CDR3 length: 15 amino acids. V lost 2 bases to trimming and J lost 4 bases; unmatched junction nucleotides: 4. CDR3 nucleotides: TGTGCCACCAGCAGATCGGGACAGGGGGTGTACGAGCAGTACGTC. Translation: CATSRSGQGVYEQYV.

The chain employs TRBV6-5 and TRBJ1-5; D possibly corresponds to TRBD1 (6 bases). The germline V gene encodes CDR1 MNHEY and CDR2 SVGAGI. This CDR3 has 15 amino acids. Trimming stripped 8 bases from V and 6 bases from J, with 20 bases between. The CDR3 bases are TGTGCCAGCTCAATGTACAGGGCCTCCCTTCAGCCCCAGCATTTT. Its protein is CASSMYRASLQPQHF.

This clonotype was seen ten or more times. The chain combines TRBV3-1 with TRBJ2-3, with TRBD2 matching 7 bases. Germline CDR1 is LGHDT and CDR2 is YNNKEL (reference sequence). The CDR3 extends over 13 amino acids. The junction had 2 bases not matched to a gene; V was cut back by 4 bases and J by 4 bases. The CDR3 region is CASSRSGADTQYF. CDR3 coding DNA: TGTGCCAGCAGCCGAAGCGGGGCAGATACGCAGTATTTT.

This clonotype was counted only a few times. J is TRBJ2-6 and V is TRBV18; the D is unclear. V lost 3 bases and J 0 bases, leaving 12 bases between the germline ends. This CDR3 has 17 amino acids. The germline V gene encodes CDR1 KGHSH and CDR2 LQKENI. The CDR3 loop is CASSPKQSLSGANVLTF. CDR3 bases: TGTGCCAGCTCACCGAAGCAAAGCCTCTCTGGGGCCAACGTCCTGACTTTC.

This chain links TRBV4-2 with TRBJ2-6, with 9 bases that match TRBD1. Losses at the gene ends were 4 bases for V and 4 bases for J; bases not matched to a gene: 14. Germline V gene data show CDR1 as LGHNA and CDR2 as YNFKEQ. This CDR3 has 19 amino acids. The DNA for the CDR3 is TGTGCCAGCAGCCCAACCCTCGGGACAGGGTTACCCGGGGCCAACGTCCTGACTTTC. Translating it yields CASSPTLGTGLPGANVLTF.

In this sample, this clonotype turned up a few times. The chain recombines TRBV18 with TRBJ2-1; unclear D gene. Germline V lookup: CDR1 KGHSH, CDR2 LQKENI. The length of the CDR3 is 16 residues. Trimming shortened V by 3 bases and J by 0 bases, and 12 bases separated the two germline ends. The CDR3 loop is CASSPIQGSSYNEQFF. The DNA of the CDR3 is TGTGCCAGCTCACCTATTCAAGGTAGCTCCTACAATGAGCAGTTCTTC. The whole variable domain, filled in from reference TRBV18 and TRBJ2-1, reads NAGVMQNPRHLVRRRGQEARLRCSPMKGHSHVYWYRQLPEEGLKFMVYLQKENIIDESGMPKERFSAEFPKEGPSILRIQQVVRGDSAAYFCASSPIQGSSYNEQFFGPGTRLTVL.

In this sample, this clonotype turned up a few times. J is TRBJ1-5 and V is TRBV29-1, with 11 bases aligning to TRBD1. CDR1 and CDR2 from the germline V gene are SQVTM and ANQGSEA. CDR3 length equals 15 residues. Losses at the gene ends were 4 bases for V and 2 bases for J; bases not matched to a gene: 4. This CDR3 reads CSVAGTGGGNQPQHF. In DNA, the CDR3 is TGCAGCGTTGCCGGGACAGGGGGTGGCAATCAGCCCCAGCATTTT.

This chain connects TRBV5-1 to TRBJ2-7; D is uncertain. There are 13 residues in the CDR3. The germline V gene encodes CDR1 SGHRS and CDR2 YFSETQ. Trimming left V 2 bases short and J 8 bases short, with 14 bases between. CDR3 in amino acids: CASSFGDLTKQYF. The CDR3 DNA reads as TGCGCCAGCAGCTTTGGAGACTTGACGAAGCAGTACTTC.

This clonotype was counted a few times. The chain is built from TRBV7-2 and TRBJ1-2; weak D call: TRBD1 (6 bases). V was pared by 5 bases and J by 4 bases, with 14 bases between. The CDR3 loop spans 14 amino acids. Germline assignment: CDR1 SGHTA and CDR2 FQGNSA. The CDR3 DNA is TGTGCCAGCAGCCCGAGGGCAGGGGTCTATGGCTACACCTTC. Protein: CASSPRAGVYGYTF.

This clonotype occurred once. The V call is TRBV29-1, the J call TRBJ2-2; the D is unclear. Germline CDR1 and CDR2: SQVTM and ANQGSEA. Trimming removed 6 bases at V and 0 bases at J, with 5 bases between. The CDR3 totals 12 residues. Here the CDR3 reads CSVLSNTGELFF. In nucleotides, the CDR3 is TGCAGCGTCCTCTCGAACACCGGGGAGCTGTTTTTT.

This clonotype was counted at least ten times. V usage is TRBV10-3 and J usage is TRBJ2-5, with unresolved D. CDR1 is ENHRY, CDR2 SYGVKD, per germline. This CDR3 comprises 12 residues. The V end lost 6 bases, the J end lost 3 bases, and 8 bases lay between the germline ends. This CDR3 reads CAISPDEETQYF. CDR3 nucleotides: TGTGCCATCAGCCCTGACGAAGAGACCCAGTACTTC.

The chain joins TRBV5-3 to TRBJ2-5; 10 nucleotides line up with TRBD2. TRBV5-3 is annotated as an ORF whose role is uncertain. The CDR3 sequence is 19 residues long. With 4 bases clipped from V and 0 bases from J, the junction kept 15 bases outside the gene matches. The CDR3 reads CARSPAGLAGATNQETQYF. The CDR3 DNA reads TGTGCCAGAAGCCCCGCCGGCCTAGCGGGGGCCACAAACCAAGAGACCCAGTACTTC.

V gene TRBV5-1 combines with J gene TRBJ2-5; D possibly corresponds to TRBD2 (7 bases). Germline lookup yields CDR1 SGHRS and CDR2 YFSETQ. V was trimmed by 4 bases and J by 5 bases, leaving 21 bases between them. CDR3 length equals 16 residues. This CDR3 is CASSPFGGGALETQYF. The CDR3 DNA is TGCGCCAGCAGCCCCTTCGGTGGGGGGGCTTTGGAGACCCAGTACTTC.

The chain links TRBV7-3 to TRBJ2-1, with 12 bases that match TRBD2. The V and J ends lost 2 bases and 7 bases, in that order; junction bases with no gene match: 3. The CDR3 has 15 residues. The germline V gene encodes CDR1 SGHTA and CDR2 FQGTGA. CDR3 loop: CASSLASGGENEQFF. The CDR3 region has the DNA TGTGCCAGCAGCTTAGCTAGCGGGGGGGAGAATGAGCAGTTCTTC.

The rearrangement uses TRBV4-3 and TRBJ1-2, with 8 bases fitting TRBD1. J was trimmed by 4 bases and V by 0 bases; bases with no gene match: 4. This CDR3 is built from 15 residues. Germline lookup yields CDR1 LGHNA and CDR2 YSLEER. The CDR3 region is CASSQDRTGLYGYTF. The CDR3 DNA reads TGCGCCAGCAGCCAAGATAGGACAGGGCTCTATGGCTACACCTTC.

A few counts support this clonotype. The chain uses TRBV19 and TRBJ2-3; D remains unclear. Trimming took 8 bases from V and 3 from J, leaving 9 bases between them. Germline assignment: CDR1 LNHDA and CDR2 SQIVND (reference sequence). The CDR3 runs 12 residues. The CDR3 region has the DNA TGTGCCAGTGTATCCAGGACAGATACGCAGTATTTT. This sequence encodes CASVSRTDTQYF.

The CDR3 region has the DNA TGTGCCAGCTCACCTCGACAGGAAGAGACCCAGTACTTC. Translating it yields CASSPRQEETQYF. The chain has TRBV18 and TRBJ2-5; TRBD1 is a possible D gene (6 bases). Trimming took off 3 bases at V and 3 bases at J, with 8 bases between the two ends. The CDR3 consists of 13 residues. Germline CDR1 KGHSH, CDR2 LQKENI.

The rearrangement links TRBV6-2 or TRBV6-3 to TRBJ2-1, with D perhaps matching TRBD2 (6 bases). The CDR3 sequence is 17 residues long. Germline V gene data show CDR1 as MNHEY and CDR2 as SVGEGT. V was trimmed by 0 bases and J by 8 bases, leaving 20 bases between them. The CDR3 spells CASSYSSGRRHYHEQFF. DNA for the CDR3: TGTGCCAGCAGTTACTCCTCCGGGAGAAGGCATTACCATGAGCAGTTCTTC.

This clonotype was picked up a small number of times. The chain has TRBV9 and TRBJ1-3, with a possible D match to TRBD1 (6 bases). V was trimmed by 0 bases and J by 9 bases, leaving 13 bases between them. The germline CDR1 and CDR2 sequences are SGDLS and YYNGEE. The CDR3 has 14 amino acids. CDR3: CASSVAAGASTIYF. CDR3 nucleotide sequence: TGTGCCAGCAGCGTAGCGGCAGGGGCGAGCACCATATATTTT.

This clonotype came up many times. CDR3 coding DNA: TGCGCCAGCAGCTCCGACAGGGGCGCGACTGAAGCTTTCTTT. This sequence encodes CASSSDRGATEAFF. This chain links TRBV5-1 with TRBJ1-1; the match to TRBD1 covers 8 bases. The CDR3 has 14 residues. Germline CDR1 SGHRS, CDR2 YFSETQ. V lost 3 bases and J lost 5; bases outside the gene matches: 6. Filled out from reference TRBV5-1 and TRBJ1-1, the complete variable domain reads KAGVTQTPRYLIKTRGQQVTLSCSPISGHRSVSWYQQTPGQGLQFLFEYFSETQRNKGNFPGRFSGRQFSNSRSEMNVSTLELGDSALYLCASSSDRGATEAFFGQGTRLTVV.

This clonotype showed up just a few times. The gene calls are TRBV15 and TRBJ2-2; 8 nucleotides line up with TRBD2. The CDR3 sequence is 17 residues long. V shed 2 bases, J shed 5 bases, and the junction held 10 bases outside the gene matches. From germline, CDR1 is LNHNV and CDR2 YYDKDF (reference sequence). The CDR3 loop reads CATSRLPPGGSTGELFF. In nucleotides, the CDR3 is TGTGCCACCAGCAGACTCCCACCGGGGGGGTCTACCGGGGAGCTGTTTTTT.

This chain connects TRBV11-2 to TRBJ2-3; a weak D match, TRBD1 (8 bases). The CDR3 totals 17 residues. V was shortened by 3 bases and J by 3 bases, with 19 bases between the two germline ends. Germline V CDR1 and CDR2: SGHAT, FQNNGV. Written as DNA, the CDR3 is TGTGCCAGCAGCTTGGGAGGGAGGACAGGGAGAACAGATACGCAGTATTTT. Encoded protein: CASSLGGRTGRTDTQYF. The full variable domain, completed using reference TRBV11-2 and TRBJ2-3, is EAGVAQSPRYKIIEKRQSVAFWCNPISGHATLYWYQQILGQGPKLLIQFQNNGVVDDSQLPKDRFSAERLKGVDSTLKIQPAKLEDSAVYLCASSLGGRTGRTDTQYFGPGTRLTVL.